This T cell receptor (beta chain) was documented in a study of identical twins. General study results and limits: Zero-insertion analyses could be partly confounded by invariant MAIT and iNKT cells.

This clonotype has ten or more counts. Its specificity is unknown. The germline V gene has CDR1 LGHDT and CDR2 YNNKEL (reference sequence). Trimming took 7 bases from V and 6 from J, leaving 18 bases between them. CDR3 length equals 14 residues. TCRdb reprocessed the 5' RACE reads via MiXCR and lists one record per CDR3 protein. The repertoire holds 450,000 to 650,000 distinct CDR3 sequences, with 9.6% as singletons. The sample also formed part of further work on yellow fever vaccine responses in identical twins.

This rearrangement joins TRBV3-1 to TRBJ2-5, with a weak D call TRBD1 (5 bases). The TCR was taken from a young woman in good health. What was sequenced was PBMCs. CDR3: CASNFKGMGKTQYF. CDR3 sequence (DNA): TGTGCCAGCAACTTTAAGGGGATGGGAAAGACCCAGTACTTC.